The following is a T cell receptor (beta chain) sequence with its context. This specimen comes from a study of blood T cell repertoires in COVID-19. Study at large: T cells, B-cell-depleted T cells, or PBMCs supplied cDNA or gDNA.

This table comes from immunoSEQ multiplex PCR, and its TCRdb copy is limited to in-frame clones, with some not included. The table has about 200,000 clones, 84% seen once. The CDR3 is 15 amino acids. Germline V gene lookup returns CDR1 LNHDA and CDR2 SQIVND (reference sequence). Trimming removed 4 bases at V and 3 bases at J, with 16 bases between. This TCR was recovered from a human donor in a cohort sampled during active COVID-19. The gene calls are TRBV19 and TRBJ2-7, with a tentative D call TRBD2 (8 bases). Sequenced: peripheral blood. The CDR3 DNA is TGTGCCAGTAGTACCTCGGGAGGGGGCTACTACGAGCAGTACTTC. Protein: CASSTSGGGYYEQYF.